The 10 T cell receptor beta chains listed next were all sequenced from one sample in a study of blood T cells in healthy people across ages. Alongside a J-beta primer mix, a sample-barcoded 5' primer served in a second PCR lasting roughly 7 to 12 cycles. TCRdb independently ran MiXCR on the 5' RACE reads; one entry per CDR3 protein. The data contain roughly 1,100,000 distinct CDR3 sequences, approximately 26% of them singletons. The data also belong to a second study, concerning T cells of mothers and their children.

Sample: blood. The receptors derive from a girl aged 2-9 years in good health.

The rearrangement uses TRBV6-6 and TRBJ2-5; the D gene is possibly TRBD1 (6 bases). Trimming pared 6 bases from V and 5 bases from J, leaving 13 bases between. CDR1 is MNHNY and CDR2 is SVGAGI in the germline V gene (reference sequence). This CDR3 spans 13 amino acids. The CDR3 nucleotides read TGTGCCAGCAGGTCTGGACAGATTGAGACCCAGTACTTC. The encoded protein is CASRSGQIETQYF.

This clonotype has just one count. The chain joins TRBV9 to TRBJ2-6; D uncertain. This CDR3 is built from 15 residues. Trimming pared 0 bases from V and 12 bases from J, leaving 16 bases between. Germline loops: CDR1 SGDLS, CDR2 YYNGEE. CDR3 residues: CASSVDQFSPSVLTF. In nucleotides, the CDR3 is TGTGCCAGCAGCGTAGACCAGTTTTCTCCATCCGTCCTGACTTTC.

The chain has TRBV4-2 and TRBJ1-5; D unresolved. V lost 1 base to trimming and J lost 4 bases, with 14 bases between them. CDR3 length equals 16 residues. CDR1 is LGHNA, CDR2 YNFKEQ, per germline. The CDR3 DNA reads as TGTGCCAGCAGCCAAGTCTTCAGCGGCCCAAATCAGCCCCAGCATTTT. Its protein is CASSQVFSGPNQPQHF.

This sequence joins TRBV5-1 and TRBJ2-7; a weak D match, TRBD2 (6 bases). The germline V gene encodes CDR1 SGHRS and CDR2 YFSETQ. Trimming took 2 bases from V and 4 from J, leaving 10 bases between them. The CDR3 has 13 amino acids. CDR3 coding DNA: TGCGCCAGCAGCTTTTTGGGGGGATACGAGCAGTACTTC. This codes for CASSFLGGYEQYF.

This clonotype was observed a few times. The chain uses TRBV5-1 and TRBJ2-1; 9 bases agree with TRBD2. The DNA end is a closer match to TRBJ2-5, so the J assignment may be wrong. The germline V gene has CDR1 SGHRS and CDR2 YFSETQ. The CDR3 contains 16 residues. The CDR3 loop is CASSLASGTGGGTQYF. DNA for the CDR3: TGCGCCAGCAGCTTAGCTAGCGGGACCGGCGGGGGTACCCAGTACTTC.

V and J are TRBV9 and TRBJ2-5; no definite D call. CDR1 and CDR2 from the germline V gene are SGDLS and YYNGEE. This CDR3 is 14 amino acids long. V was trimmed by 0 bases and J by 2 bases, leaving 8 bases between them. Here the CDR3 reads CASSVALGQETQYF. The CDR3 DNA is TGTGCCAGCAGCGTAGCTCTAGGACAAGAGACCCAGTACTTC.

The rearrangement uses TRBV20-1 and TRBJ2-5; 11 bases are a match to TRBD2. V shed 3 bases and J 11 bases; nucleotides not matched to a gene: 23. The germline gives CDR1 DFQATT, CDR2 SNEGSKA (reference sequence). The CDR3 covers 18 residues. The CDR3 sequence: CSARNLLSMTSGMDEQYF. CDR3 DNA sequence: TGCAGTGCTAGGAACCTACTCTCCATGACTAGCGGGATGGATGAGCAGTACTTC.

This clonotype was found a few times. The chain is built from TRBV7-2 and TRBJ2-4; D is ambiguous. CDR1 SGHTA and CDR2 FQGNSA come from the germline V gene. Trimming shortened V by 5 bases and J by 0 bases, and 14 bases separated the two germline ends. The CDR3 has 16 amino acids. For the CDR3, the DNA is TGTGCCAGCAGCCCCGTCGGAGCGCTAGCCAAAAACATTCAGTACTTC. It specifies CASSPVGALAKNIQYF.

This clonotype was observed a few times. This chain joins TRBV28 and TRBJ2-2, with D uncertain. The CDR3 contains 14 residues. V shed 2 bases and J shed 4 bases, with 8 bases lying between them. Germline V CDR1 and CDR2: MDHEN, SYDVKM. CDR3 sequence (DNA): TGTGCCAGCAGTTTACATCCAGCCACCGGGGAGCTGTTTTTT. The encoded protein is CASSLHPATGELFF.

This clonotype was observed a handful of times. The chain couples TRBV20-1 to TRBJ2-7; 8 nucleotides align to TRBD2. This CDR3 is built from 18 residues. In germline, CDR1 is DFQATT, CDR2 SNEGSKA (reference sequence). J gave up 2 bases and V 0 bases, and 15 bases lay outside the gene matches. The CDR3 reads CSARDRTGGLAAPYEQYF. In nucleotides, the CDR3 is TGCAGTGCTAGAGATAGGACGGGGGGGCTAGCGGCCCCCTACGAGCAGTACTTC.